This entry lists 17 T cell receptor beta chains sequenced from one sample in a study of blood T cell repertoires in COVID-19. Data came from immunoSEQ multiplex PCR; TCRdb stores just in-frame clones and leaves some out. This table holds 77,000 or so clones, approximately 83% found once. Material: peripheral blood. The receptors were gathered from a young man with COVID-19, enrolled during active disease.

This chain uses TRBV7-6 with TRBJ2-1; TRBD1 aligns across 8 bases. The germline gives CDR1 SGHVS, CDR2 FNYEAQ. The CDR3 is made up of 16 amino acids. With V trimmed by 0 bases and J by 3 bases, 4 bases remained unmatched. For the CDR3, the DNA is TGTGCCAGCAGCTTAGCCAAGACAGGGGTCTACAATGAGCAGTTCTTC. It codes for CASSLAKTGVYNEQFF.

The V and J genes are TRBV9 and TRBJ1-2; a weak D match, TRBD1 (5 bases). V dropped 0 bases and J dropped 3 bases, with 9 bases sitting between them. Germline CDR1 is SGDLS and CDR2 is YYNGEE. The CDR3 is 14 amino acids. The CDR3 spells CASSVATGDYGYTF. The CDR3 nucleotides are TGTGCCAGCAGCGTAGCCACGGGGGACTATGGCTACACCTTC.

The chain links TRBV10-3 to TRBJ1-2, with 9 bases matching TRBD1. Per germline, CDR1 ENHRY and CDR2 SYGVKD. The J segment lost 3 bases and the V segment lost 3 bases, leaving 8 bases of the junction unmatched. The CDR3 covers 16 residues. The CDR3 reads CAISDLADRGYYGYTF. The CDR3 coding sequence is TGTGCCATCAGTGATTTAGCGGACAGGGGATACTATGGCTACACCTTC.

The rearrangement joins TRBV9 to TRBJ1-3, with a tentative D call TRBD1 (6 bases). The CDR3 has 15 amino acids. The V end lost 4 bases, the J end lost 1 base, and 12 bases lay between the germline ends. Germline CDR1 is SGDLS and CDR2 is YYNGEE. As DNA, the CDR3 is TGTGCCAGCAGCAGCGGGGGACAATCTGGAAACACCATATATTTT. Encoded protein: CASSSGGQSGNTIYF.

This clone was counted a single time. Compared with germline, one end of the junction differs, possibly owing to a read error. This chain links TRBV5-1 with TRBJ2-3; D not certain. The CDR3 covers 13 residues. Germline loops: CDR1 SGHRS, CDR2 YFSETQ. The CDR3 DNA reads TGCGCCAGCAGCCAAAGCCTTAAAGATGCGCAGTATTTT. It yields the protein CASSQSLKDAQYF.

This clone has a single count. V is TRBV9 and J is TRBJ1-3; D gene uncertain. Between the trimmed V and J ends, which lost 0 bases and 0 bases, there was a span of 10 bases. CDR3 size: 16 residues. Germline CDR1 and CDR2: SGDLS and YYNGEE. CDR3 sequence: CASSVVEGLSGNTIYF. The CDR3 nucleotides read TGTGCCAGCAGCGTAGTTGAGGGCCTCTCTGGAAACACCATATATTTT. Drawing the rest from reference TRBV9 and TRBJ1-3, the complete variable domain is DSGVTQTPKHLITATGQRVTLRCSPRSGDLSVYWYQQSLDQGLQFLIQYYNGEERAKGNILERFSAQQFPDLHSELNLSSLELGDSALYFCASSVVEGLSGNTIYFGEGSWLTVV.

The rearrangement links TRBV6-5 to TRBJ2-7; 9 nucleotides line up with TRBD1. J gave up 4 bases and V 6 bases, and 7 bases lay outside the gene matches. Germline-derived CDR1 and CDR2 are MNHEY and SVGAGI. The CDR3 has 14 residues. The CDR3 protein is CASSKTGGRYEQYF. Here the CDR3 DNA reads TGTGCCAGCAGCAAGACAGGGGGTCGATACGAGCAGTACTTC.

The chain uses TRBV6-5 and TRBJ1-1, with D possibly TRBD1 on 5 matching bases. Trimming stripped 4 bases from V and 1 base from J, with 10 bases between. The CDR3 spans 14 residues. Per germline, CDR1 MNHEY and CDR2 SVGAGI. The CDR3 sequence: CASSWATANTEAFF. The CDR3 coding sequence is TGTGCCAGCAGTTGGGCGACAGCGAACACTGAAGCTTTCTTT.

The chain joins TRBV5-1 to TRBJ2-7; 8 nucleotides line up with TRBD2. The CDR3 is 16 residues long. Germline assignment: CDR1 SGHRS and CDR2 YFSETQ. With 3 bases clipped from V and 2 bases from J, the junction kept 10 bases outside the gene matches. The CDR3 here is CASSSGTGLGAYEQYF. The DNA of the CDR3 is TGCGCCAGCAGCTCCGGGACGGGACTAGGAGCCTACGAGCAGTACTTC.

The J gene is TRBJ2-1, the V gene TRBV5-1; TRBD2 aligns across 11 bases. Germline V gives CDR1 SGHRS, CDR2 YFSETQ. The length of the CDR3 is 17 residues. The ends lost 3 bases at V and 5 bases at J; junction bases unmatched: 10. The CDR3 sequence: CASSSGVSGRVDNEQFF. In nucleotides, the CDR3 is TGCGCCAGCAGCTCTGGGGTTAGCGGGAGGGTGGACAATGAGCAGTTCTTC.

The V gene is TRBV7-9, the J gene TRBJ2-7, with 13 bases lining up with TRBD2. The CDR3 has 15 residues. The trim removed 4 bases at V and 4 bases at J, leaving 4 bases unmatched. From germline, CDR1 is SEHNR and CDR2 FQNEAQ (reference sequence). The CDR3 protein is CASSSTSGRVYEQYF. DNA for the CDR3: TGTGCCAGCAGCTCTACTAGCGGGAGGGTATACGAGCAGTACTTC. The full variable domain, completed using reference TRBV7-9 and TRBJ2-7, is DTGVSQNPRHKITKRGQNVTFRCDPISEHNRLYWYRQTLGQGPEFLTYFQNEAQLEKSRLLSDRFSAERPKGSFSTLEIQRTEQGDSAMYLCASSSTSGRVYEQYFGPGTRLTVT.

The chain carries TRBV5-4 and TRBJ2-3; perhaps TRBD2 as D (6 bases). Trimming removed 3 bases from V and 3 bases from J, with 23 bases in between. Germline V CDR1 and CDR2: SGHNT, YYREEE (reference sequence). CDR3 size: 18 residues. The CDR3: CASSSVRLEQVVTDTQYF. As DNA, the CDR3 is TGTGCCAGCAGCTCCGTCAGACTAGAGCAGGTTGTAACAGATACGCAGTATTTT.

This clone was observed a handful of times. V usage is TRBV5-4 and J usage is TRBJ1-2, with 10 bases matching TRBD1. CDR1 is SGHNT and CDR2 is YYREEE in the germline V gene (reference sequence). Trimming removed 6 bases from V and 8 bases from J; junction bases left unmatched: 4. The CDR3 consists of 12 residues. The CDR3 coding sequence is TGTGCCAGCACCGGGACAGGGGAGGGCTACACCTTC. Translated, it gives CASTGTGEGYTF.

This clone turned up a few times. The chain carries TRBV5-5 and TRBJ2-3, with D perhaps matching TRBD2 (6 bases). This CDR3 contains 14 residues. Germline V CDR1 and CDR2: SGHKS, YYEKEE (reference sequence). Trimming took off 4 bases at V and 3 bases at J, with 12 bases between the two ends. The CDR3 nucleotides are TGTGCCAGCAGCCTTATGGAGGGTACAGATACGCAGTATTTT. As protein: CASSLMEGTDTQYF.

The V and J genes are TRBV7-2 and TRBJ2-7, with D possibly matching TRBD1 (5 bases). The V gene lost 5 bases and the J gene lost 3 bases, with 14 bases spanning the gap. CDR1 SGHTA and CDR2 FQGNSA come from the germline V gene. The CDR3 spans 14 residues. The CDR3 is CASSPGHSIYEQYF. The CDR3 DNA is TGTGCCAGCAGCCCCGGACATTCCATCTACGAGCAGTACTTC. Drawing the rest from reference TRBV7-2 and TRBJ2-7, the complete variable domain is GAGVSQSPSNKVTEKGKDVELRCDPISGHTALYWYRQSLGQGLEFLIYFQGNSAPDKSGLPSDRFSAERTGGSVSTLTIQRTQQEDSAVYLCASSPGHSIYEQYFGPGTRLTVT.

The rearrangement joins TRBV21-1 to TRBJ1-5; the table's D call, TRBD1, was not checked against the DNA. TRBV21-1 counts as a pseudogene. The CDR3 consists of 15 residues. For the CDR3, the DNA is TGTGCCAGCAGCAACCGGGACAGGGCACGGCAGCCCCAGCATTTT. Encoded protein: CASSNRDRARQPQHF.

The J gene is TRBJ1-1, the V gene TRBV3-1 (or the pseudogene TRBV3-2), with 8 bases lining up with TRBD1. CDR1 and CDR2 (germline): LGHDT, YNNKEL (reference sequence). J gave up 0 bases and V 1 base, and 1 base lay outside the gene matches. There are 15 residues in the CDR3. This chain's CDR3 is CASSQGTGMNTEAFF. The DNA for the CDR3 is TGTGCCAGCAGCCAAGGGACAGGGATGAACACTGAAGCTTTCTTT.